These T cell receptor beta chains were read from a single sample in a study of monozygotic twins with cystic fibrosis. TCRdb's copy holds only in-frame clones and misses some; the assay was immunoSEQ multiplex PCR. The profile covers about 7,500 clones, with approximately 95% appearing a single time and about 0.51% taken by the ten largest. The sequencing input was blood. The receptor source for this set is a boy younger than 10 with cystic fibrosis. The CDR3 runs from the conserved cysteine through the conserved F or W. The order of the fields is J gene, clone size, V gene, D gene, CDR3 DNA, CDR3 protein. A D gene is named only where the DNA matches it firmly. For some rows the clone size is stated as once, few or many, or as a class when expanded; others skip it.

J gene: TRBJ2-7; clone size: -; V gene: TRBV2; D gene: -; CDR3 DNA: TGTGCCAGCAGTAAGGACAGCCTAGGAATCTACGAGCAGTACTTC; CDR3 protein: CASSKDSLGIYEQYF
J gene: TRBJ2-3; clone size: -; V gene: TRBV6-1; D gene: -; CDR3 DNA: TGTGCCAGCAGTGACCCTACTTTCTACACAGATACGCAGTATTTT; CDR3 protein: CASSDPTFYTDTQYF
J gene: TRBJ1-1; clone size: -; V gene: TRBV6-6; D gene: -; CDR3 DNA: TGTGCCAGCTTGAGGATCGGAGACACTGAAGCTTTCTTT; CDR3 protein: CASLRIGDTEAFF
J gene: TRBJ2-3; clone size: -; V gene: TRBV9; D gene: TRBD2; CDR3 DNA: TGTGCCAGCAACCCGATCAATAGCGGGACAGATACGCAGTATTTT; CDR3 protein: CASNPINSGTDTQYF
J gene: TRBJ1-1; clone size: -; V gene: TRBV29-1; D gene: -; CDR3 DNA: TGCAGCGTTGAACGGCGAGGGCTTGACACTGAAGCTTTCTTT; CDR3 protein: CSVERRGLDTEAFF
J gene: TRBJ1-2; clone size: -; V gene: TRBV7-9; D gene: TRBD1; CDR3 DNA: TGTGCCAGCAGCTTAGACGACATTGGGACAGGGCCTAACTATGGCTACACCTTC; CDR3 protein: CASSLDDIGTGPNYGYTF
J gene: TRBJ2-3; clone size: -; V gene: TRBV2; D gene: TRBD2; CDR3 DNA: TGTGCCAGCAATTACGCGGGGGGGCGAAGCACAGATACGCAGTATTTT; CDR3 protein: CASNYAGGRSTDTQYF
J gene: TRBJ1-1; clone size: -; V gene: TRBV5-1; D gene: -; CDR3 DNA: TGCGCCAGCAGCTTGGCCGGGCGGGGCAGTCGAACTTTCTTT; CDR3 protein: CASSLAGRGSRTFF
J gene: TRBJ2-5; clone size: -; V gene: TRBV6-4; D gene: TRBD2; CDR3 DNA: TGTGCCAGCAGTGTTTCCGGGACTAGCGGGGCAGAGACCCAGTACTTC; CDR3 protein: CASSVSGTSGAETQYF
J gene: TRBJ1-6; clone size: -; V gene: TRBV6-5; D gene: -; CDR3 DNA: TGTGCCAGCAGCCCCGCCCTGGGCTCGAATTCACCCCTCCACTTT; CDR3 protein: CASSPALGSNSPLHF
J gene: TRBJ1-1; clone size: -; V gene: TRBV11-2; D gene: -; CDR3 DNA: TGTGCCAGCAGAGTAAACGGACAGACTGAAGCTTTCTTT; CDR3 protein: CASRVNGQTEAFF
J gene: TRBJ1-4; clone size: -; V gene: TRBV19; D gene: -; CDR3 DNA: TGTGCCAGTAGGTGGAGGGGTGCTAATGAAAAACTGTTTTTT; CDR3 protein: CASRWRGANEKLFF
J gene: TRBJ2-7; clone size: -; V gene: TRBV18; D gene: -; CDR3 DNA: TGTGCCAGCTCAGAGAGTCTCTCCTACGAGCAGTACTTC; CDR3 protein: CASSESLSYEQYF
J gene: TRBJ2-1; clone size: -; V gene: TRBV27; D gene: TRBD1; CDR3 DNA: TGTGCCAGCAGACAGGGGCCGAGCTCCTACAATGAGCAGTTCTTC; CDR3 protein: CASRQGPSSYNEQFF
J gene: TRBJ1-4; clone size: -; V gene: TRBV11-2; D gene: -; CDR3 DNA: TGTGCCAGCAGCTTAGGACAGCCAACTAATGAAAAACTGTTTTTT; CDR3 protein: CASSLGQPTNEKLFF
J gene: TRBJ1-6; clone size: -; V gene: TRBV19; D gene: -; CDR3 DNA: TGTGCCAGTAGTAGAACAGAACCCAACTATAATTCACCCCTCCACTTT; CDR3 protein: CASSRTEPNYNSPLHF
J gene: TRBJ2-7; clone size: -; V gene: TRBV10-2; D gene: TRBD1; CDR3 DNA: TGCGCCAGCAGTGGGGACACGGGACAGCTCTACGAGCAGTACTTC; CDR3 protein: CASSGDTGQLYEQYF
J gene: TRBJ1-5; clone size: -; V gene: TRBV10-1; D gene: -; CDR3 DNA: TGCGCCAGCAGTGAGAACGCCTCAAATCAGCCCCAGCATTTT; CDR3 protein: CASSENASNQPQHF
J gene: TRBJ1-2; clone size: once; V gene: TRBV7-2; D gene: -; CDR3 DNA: TGTGCCAGCAGCTTAGCTTTTGCGGGTTTTGGCTACACCTTC; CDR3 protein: CASSLAFAGFGYTF
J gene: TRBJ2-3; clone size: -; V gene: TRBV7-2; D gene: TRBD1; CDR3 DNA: TGTGCCAGCAGCTTGGCCGGACAGGGGGCTCTAGATACGCAGTATTTT; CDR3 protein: CASSLAGQGALDTQYF
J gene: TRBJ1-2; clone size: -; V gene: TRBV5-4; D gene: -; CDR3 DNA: TGTGCCAGCAGCTTGGTCCAGAGCAACTATGGCTACACCTTC; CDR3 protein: CASSLVQSNYGYTF
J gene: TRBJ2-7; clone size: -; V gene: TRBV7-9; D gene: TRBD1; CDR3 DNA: TGTGCCAGCAGCTTAGGGACAGGGGGCGGCTCCTACGAGCAGTACTTC; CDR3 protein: CASSLGTGGGSYEQYF
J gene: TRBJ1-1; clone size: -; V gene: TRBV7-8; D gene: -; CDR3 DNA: TGTGCCAGCAGCTTAGTCCTTGGAACTAGGGGGACTGAAGCTTTCTTT; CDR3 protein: CASSLVLGTRGTEAFF
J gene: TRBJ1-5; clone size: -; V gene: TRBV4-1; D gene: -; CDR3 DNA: TGCGCCAGCAGCCAAGATCTCGGCGAGACACAGTTCTTCTATAGCAATCAGCCCCAGCATTTT; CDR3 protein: CASSQDLGETQFFYSNQPQHF
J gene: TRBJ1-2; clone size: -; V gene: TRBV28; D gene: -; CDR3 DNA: TGTGCCAGCAGTTCGCCCCGCATTCTTGGGGGGCTTGGCTACACCTTC; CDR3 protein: CASSSPRILGGLGYTF
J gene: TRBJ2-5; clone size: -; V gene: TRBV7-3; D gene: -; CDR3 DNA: TGTGCCAGCAGCTTAACACCCGAAAGGCGGGAGACCCAGTACTTC; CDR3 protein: CASSLTPERRETQYF
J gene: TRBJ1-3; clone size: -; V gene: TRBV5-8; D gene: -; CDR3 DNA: TGTGCCAGCAGCTTGGGGCCAGGGGCTGGAAACACCATATATTTT; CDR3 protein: CASSLGPGAGNTIYF
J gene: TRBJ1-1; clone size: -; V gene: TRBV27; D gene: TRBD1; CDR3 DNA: TGTGCCAGCAGGACCGACAGGGAGAACACTGAAGCTTTCTTT; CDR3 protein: CASRTDRENTEAFF
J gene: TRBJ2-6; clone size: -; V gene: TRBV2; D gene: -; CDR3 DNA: TGTGCCAGCACAGGGCTTAGCTCTGGGGCCAACGTCCTGACTTTC; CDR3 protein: CASTGLSSGANVLTF
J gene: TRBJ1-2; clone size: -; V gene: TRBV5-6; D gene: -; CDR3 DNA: TGTGCCAGCAGCTATGAGGGACTGATGTTCAACTATGGCTACACCTTC; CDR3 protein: CASSYEGLMFNYGYTF
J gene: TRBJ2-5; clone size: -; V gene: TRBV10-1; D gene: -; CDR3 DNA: TGCGCCAGCAGTGAGACAGGGGGGGACCAAGAGACCCAGTACTTC; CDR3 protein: CASSETGGDQETQYF